One sample yielded the 26 T cell receptor beta chains listed below, sequenced in a study of T cell repertoires in cytomegalovirus infection. TCRdb fed the reads into MiXCR, producing one record per CDR3 protein. This repertoire shows roughly 720,000 distinct CDR3 sequences, 35% found once; its top ten account for under 3%. Sequencing was performed on PBMCs. The receptors derive from a human donor in good health (CMV status not recorded). Some clones in this sample may be carry-over from other donors' samples.

V and J are TRBV28 and TRBJ2-7; D gene unclear. CDR1 is MDHEN, CDR2 SYDVKM, per germline. V shed 8 bases and J shed 1 base, with 6 bases lying between them. The CDR3 totals 11 residues. CDR3 sequence reads: CASRLSYEQYF. The CDR3 coding sequence is TGTGCCAGCCGGCTGTCCTACGAGCAGTACTTC.

This clonotype has ten or more counts. The rearrangement uses TRBV28 and TRBJ1-1; D uncertain. V lost 1 base and J lost 1, with 7 bases in between. The germline V gene has CDR1 MDHEN and CDR2 SYDVKM. The CDR3 sequence is 14 residues long. CDR3 protein: CASSLFGENTEAFF. CDR3 DNA: TGTGCCAGCAGTTTATTTGGGGAGAACACTGAAGCTTTCTTT.

As to this clonotype: One end of the junction fails to match germline, which may point to a read error. The chain couples TRBV12-3 or TRBV12-4 to TRBJ1-1; 7 bases fit TRBD1. The CDR3 has 13 residues. The DNA for the CDR3 is TGTGCCAGCAGGTTAGAGGGCGGGACAGCGACCACATTT. This translates into CASRLEGGTATTF.

The V call is TRBV19, the J call TRBJ2-2; weak D call: TRBD2 (6 bases). The germline gives CDR1 LNHDA, CDR2 SQIVND (reference sequence). CDR3 length equals 13 residues. V lost 5 bases, J lost 4 bases, and 8 bases lay in between. CDR3 coding DNA: TGTGCCAGTAGTCGGGAGACCACCGGGGAGCTGTTTTTT. As protein: CASSRETTGELFF.

This chain connects TRBV2 to TRBJ2-2, with D possibly being TRBD2 (6 bases). The CDR3 is 15 residues long. V lost 5 bases, J lost 3 bases, and 13 bases lay in between. Per germline, CDR1 SNHLY and CDR2 FYNNEI. The CDR3 bases are TGTGCCAGCAGTCTCCAGCGGGCACACACCGGGGAGCTGTTTTTT. Its translation is CASSLQRAHTGELFF.

The V call is TRBV28, the J call TRBJ2-5, with D perhaps being TRBD1 or TRBD2 (5 bases each). This CDR3 contains 15 residues. Trimming removed 3 bases at V and 5 bases at J, with 16 bases between. Germline CDR1 is MDHEN and CDR2 is SYDVKM. As DNA, the CDR3 is TGTGCCAGCAGTTTCAGCAGGGTGGGGGAGGAGACCCAGTACTTC. Residues: CASSFSRVGEETQYF.

In this sample, this clonotype turned up a few times. This chain links TRBV12-3 or TRBV12-4 with TRBJ2-6; D may be TRBD2 (6 bases). The CDR3 sequence is 15 residues long. Trimming removed 6 bases from V and 1 base from J, with 10 bases in between. CDR3 coding DNA: TGTGCCAGCAGCAAAAGCGGGTCTGGGGCCAACGTCCTGACTTTC. This encodes CASSKSGSGANVLTF.

This clonotype was recorded a few times. The chain joins TRBV10-3 to TRBJ2-7; 7 bases map to TRBD1. J gave up 6 bases and V 6 bases, and 8 bases lay outside the gene matches. This CDR3 contains 13 residues. Germline values: CDR1 ENHRY, CDR2 SYGVKD. Written as DNA, the CDR3 is TGTGCCATCAGGACAGGGCATCTCTCCGAGCAGTACTTC. Its protein is CAIRTGHLSEQYF.

The sample holds many counts of this clonotype. The chain is built from TRBV7-2 and TRBJ1-2; 8 nucleotides match TRBD1. Germline V CDR1 and CDR2: SGHTA, FQGNSA. This CDR3 contains 13 residues. V shed 5 bases and J 6 bases; nucleotides not matched to a gene: 5. CDR3 sequence (DNA): TGTGCCAGCAGCAAACAGACAGGGGATGGCTACACCTTC. Translated, it gives CASSKQTGDGYTF.

This chain connects TRBV28 to TRBJ2-1, with 9 bases matching TRBD2. Germline lookup yields CDR1 MDHEN and CDR2 SYDVKM. Unmatched junction bases numbered 13, after V lost 6 bases and J lost 10 bases. CDR3 size: 15 residues. In DNA form, the CDR3 reads TGTGCCAGCAGCTCCCCGGGACTAGCAAACACGGAGCAGTTCTTC. Amino acid sequence: CASSSPGLANTEQFF.

The chain recombines TRBV12-3 or TRBV12-4 with TRBJ1-2; maybe TRBD1 (5 bases). The CDR3 consists of 16 residues. Trimming took 5 bases from V and 2 from J, leaving 18 bases between them. The CDR3 bases are TGTGCCAGCAGTCCATCACCGGGACGCATAAACTATGGCTACACCTTC. This encodes CASSPSPGRINYGYTF.

The chain joins TRBV7-8 to TRBJ1-2; the match to TRBD1 covers 7 bases. This CDR3 has 14 amino acids. Trimming at V came to 3 bases and at J to 8 bases, leaving 9 bases not matched to a gene. Germline assignment: CDR1 SGHVS and CDR2 FQNEAQ. The CDR3 loop reads CASSFLGTDKGYTF. DNA for the CDR3: TGTGCCAGCAGCTTCCTCGGGACAGACAAGGGCTACACCTTC. Full variable domain (rest looked up from reference TRBV7-8 and TRBJ1-2): GAGVSQSPRYKVAKRGQDVALRCDPISGHVSLFWYQQALGQGPEFLTYFQNEAQLDKSGLPSDRFFAERPEGSVSTLKIQRTQQEDSAVYLCASSFLGTDKGYTFGSGTRLTVV.

This chain uses TRBV3-1 with TRBJ2-1; 11 nucleotides agree with TRBD2. The trim removed 4 bases at V and 4 bases at J, leaving 15 bases unmatched. The germline V gene encodes CDR1 LGHDT and CDR2 YNNKEL (reference sequence). The CDR3 extends over 19 amino acids. The CDR3 nucleotides are TGTGCCAGCAGCCCCGGAGGTATAGCGGGGGGGAAAGTATACAATGAGCAGTTCTTC. It translates to CASSPGGIAGGKVYNEQFF.

The rearrangement joins TRBV7-2 to TRBJ2-1, with 12 bases fitting TRBD1. The CDR3 runs to 14 residues. The J segment lost 14 bases and the V segment lost 5 bases, leaving 10 bases of the junction unmatched. Germline V gives CDR1 SGHTA, CDR2 FQGNSA. Here the CDR3 reads CASSTRDRGHVEFF. CDR3 nucleotides: TGTGCCAGCAGCACCCGGGACAGGGGGCACGTGGAGTTCTTC.

Concerning this clonotype: In this CDR3 the conserved last residue, phenylalanine or tryptophan, is missing, so a read error is likely. CDR3 region: CASSEAVATQETQYS. The CDR3 region has the DNA TGTGCCAGCAGTGAAGCGGTAGCGACTCAAGAGACCCAGTACTCC. This sequence joins TRBV6-1 and TRBJ2-5, with D tentatively TRBD2 (5 bases). Trimming left V 0 bases short and J 2 bases short, with 10 bases between. Germline V gives CDR1 MNHNS, CDR2 SASEGT. The length of the CDR3 is 15 residues.

In its sample, this clonotype was seen many times. The chain is built from TRBV7-2 and TRBJ1-5; D is undetermined. Germline-derived CDR1 and CDR2 are SGHTA and FQGNSA. The CDR3 extends over 15 amino acids. The V end was cut by 2 bases, the J end by 3 bases, with 11 bases between. The DNA for the CDR3 is TGTGCCAGCAGCTTATACAGATCAGACAATCAGCCCCAGCATTTT. The encoded protein is CASSLYRSDNQPQHF.

This clonotype was found a few times. This chain uses TRBV12-3 or TRBV12-4 with TRBJ1-1; 7 bases match TRBD1. V lost 6 bases, J lost 6 bases, and 7 bases stayed unmatched. This CDR3 is 13 amino acids long. The CDR3: CASSTGERAEAFF. The CDR3 DNA follows: TGTGCCAGCAGCACAGGGGAGCGGGCTGAAGCTTTCTTT.

This sequence joins TRBV7-3 and TRBJ2-7, with 8 positions matching TRBD2. Trimming removed 5 bases from V and 0 bases from J; junction bases left unmatched: 15. Germline loops: CDR1 SGHTA, CDR2 FQGTGA. CDR3 length equals 18 residues. The CDR3 nucleotides are TGTGCCAGCAGCCCCGCCGGGGGTGAAGCGGGGGACTCCTACGAGCAGTACTTC. Encoded protein: CASSPAGGEAGDSYEQYF.

This clonotype occurred many times. The genes are TRBV7-2 and TRBJ1-1; maybe TRBD1 (5 bases). The CDR3 is 13 amino acids. V gave up 5 bases and J gave up 10 bases, with 17 bases separating them. CDR1 and CDR2 (germline): SGHTA, FQGNSA. The CDR3 protein is CASSPLRYGGAFF. DNA of the CDR3: TGTGCCAGCAGCCCTCTTCGGTATGGGGGAGCTTTCTTT.

The chain employs TRBV7-9 and TRBJ2-7; D perhaps matches TRBD1 (5 bases). Trimming left V 8 bases short and J 1 base short, with 24 bases between. The CDR3 spans 17 residues. CDR1 is SEHNR and CDR2 is FQNEAQ in the germline V gene (reference sequence). CDR3 residues: CASGNPSGRTPSYEQYF. DNA for the CDR3: TGTGCCAGCGGAAATCCCTCCGGGCGGACACCTTCCTACGAGCAGTACTTC.

The V gene is TRBV6-1, the J gene TRBJ1-3, with D unclear. This CDR3 spans 13 amino acids. V was shortened by 6 bases and J by 0 bases, with 6 bases between the two germline ends. Germline-derived CDR1 and CDR2 are MNHNS and SASEGT. The DNA for the CDR3 is TGTGCCAGCAGGCCCACCTCTGGAAACACCATATATTTT. Amino acids: CASRPTSGNTIYF.

The chain combines TRBV5-4 with TRBJ2-5; tentative D call: TRBD2 (6 bases). Germline V gene lookup returns CDR1 SGHNT and CDR2 YYREEE (reference sequence). The CDR3 has 17 amino acids. V lost 5 bases and J 2 bases, leaving 22 bases between the germline ends. The CDR3 loop reads CASRQTPGLTTQETQYF. CDR3 DNA sequence: TGTGCCAGCAGGCAAACTCCCGGACTAACCACACAAGAGACCCAGTACTTC.

This clonotype showed up just a few times. V and J are TRBV5-8 and TRBJ2-1; D call uncertain. CDR3 size: 13 residues. Germline V gene sequence: CDR1 SGHTS, CDR2 YDEGEE. Trimming stripped 2 bases from V and 6 bases from J, with 9 bases between. The CDR3 region has the DNA TGTGCCAGCAGCTTAGTTGCGGTCAATGAGCAGTTCTTC. It encodes CASSLVAVNEQFF.

This clonotype was observed once. The chain is built from TRBV12-3 or TRBV12-4 and TRBJ2-7; 8 nucleotides line up with TRBD2. The CDR3 spans 15 residues. Unmatched junction bases numbered 11, after V lost 7 bases and J lost 3 bases. CDR3 coding DNA: TGTGCCAGCACCCCGGCGGGGGGCCAATACTACGAGCAGTACTTC. Translation gives CASTPAGGQYYEQYF.

This chain connects TRBV4-1 to TRBJ1-6, with TRBD1 as a possible D gene (6 bases). The germline V gene has CDR1 MGHRA and CDR2 YSYEKL. V was pared by 4 bases and J by 14 bases, with 9 bases between. The CDR3 consists of 11 residues. The CDR3 spells CASSRQGSLHF. The CDR3 coding sequence is TGCGCCAGCAGCCGCCAGGGGTCCCTCCACTTT.

This clonotype was observed a few times. The chain links TRBV28 to TRBJ2-7; the D is unclear. This CDR3 region has 12 residues. CDR1 is MDHEN, CDR2 SYDVKM, per germline. V lost 5 bases and J lost 6, with 11 bases in between. In DNA, the CDR3 is TGTGCCAGCAGTCCCCCCCGGCCCGAGCAGTACTTC. Its translation is CASSPPRPEQYF.